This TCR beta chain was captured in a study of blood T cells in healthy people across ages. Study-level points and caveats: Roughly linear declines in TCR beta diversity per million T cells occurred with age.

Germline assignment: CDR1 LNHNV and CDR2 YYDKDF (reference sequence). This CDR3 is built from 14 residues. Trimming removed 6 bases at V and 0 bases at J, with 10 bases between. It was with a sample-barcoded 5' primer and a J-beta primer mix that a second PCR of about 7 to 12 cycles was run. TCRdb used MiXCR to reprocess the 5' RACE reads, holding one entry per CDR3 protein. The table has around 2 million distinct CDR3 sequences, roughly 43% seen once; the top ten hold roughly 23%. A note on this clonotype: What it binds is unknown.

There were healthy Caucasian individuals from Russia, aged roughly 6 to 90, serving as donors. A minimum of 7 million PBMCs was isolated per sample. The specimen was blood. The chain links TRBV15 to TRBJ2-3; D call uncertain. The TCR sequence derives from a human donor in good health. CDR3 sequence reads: CATREWGSTDTQYF. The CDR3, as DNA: TGTGCCACCAGAGAGTGGGGTAGCACAGATACGCAGTATTTT.